The sample holds a few counts of the clone carrying this T cell receptor beta chain. The antigen is not known. The data are from a study of T cell repertoires in cytomegalovirus infection. Across the study: Public TCR beta signatures provided an indication of both CMV infection and a matching HLA type. Study observations and caveats: Of the TCR beta families, the public ones yielded a cumulative frequency that identified carriers of CMV plus the relevant HLA. Dominant in the ex vivo response were TCR beta clonotypes restricted by HLA-C and specific for CMV.

CDR3 length: 16 amino acids. The germline V gene has CDR1 MNHEY and CDR2 SMNVEV (reference sequence). Trimming took off 4 bases at V and 0 bases at J, with 13 bases between the two ends. TCRdb used MiXCR to reprocess the reads, holding one entry per CDR3 protein. The table has 700,000 to 950,000 distinct CDR3 sequences, 32% seen once; the top ten hold around an eighth. Sequenced here: cultured CD8+ T cells from PBMCs, sampled from culture after CMV antigen stimulation. The sequence was collected from a human donor in good health (CMV status not recorded). Some clones in this sample may be carry-over from other donors' samples. V usage is TRBV27 and J usage is TRBJ1-5; tentatively, D is TRBD1 (5 bases). The CDR3 protein is CASSSRQSYSNQPQHF. Here the CDR3 DNA reads TGTGCCAGCAGTTCTCGACAGTCATATAGCAATCAGCCCCAGCATTTT.